A selection of T cell receptor beta chains follows, all from one sample in a study of T cell changes during pregnancy in multiple sclerosis. The repertoire was sequenced with immunoSEQ multiplex PCR; TCRdb's copy has only in-frame clones and lacks some. This sample has approximately 60,000 clones, with just over 90% found just once. This sample comprised CD4+ T cells from peripheral blood mononuclear cells, obtained before pregnancy. The receptors were sampled from a female donor with multiple sclerosis, enrolled in a pregnancy study. The conserved cysteine and the conserved F or W are not part of the CDR3 here. A D gene is named only where the DNA matches it firmly. Not every row has a clone size; where given, it reads once, few, many or a size class.

V gene	J gene	clone size	D gene	CDR3 protein
TRBV6-5	TRBJ2-1	once	TRBD1	ASSYRDSYNEQF
TRBV5-1	TRBJ1-1	.	TRBD1	ASSSTTGVNTEAF
TRBV21-1	TRBJ2-3	.	.	ASSTGTSGRARGTDTQY
TRBV18	TRBJ2-7	.	TRBD2	ASSAGLVPYEQY
TRBV14	TRBJ2-2	.	.	ASSQQGPGELF
TRBV5-4	TRBJ2-7	.	.	ASSQGRNSYEQY
TRBV27	TRBJ1-2	.	TRBD1	ASMPSRDRGGYGYT
TRBV19	TRBJ2-3	once	.	ASSQGWSTQY
TRBV15	TRBJ1-3	.	.	ATSRELQRPGNTIY
TRBV7-9	TRBJ2-7	.	TRBD1	ASSRGQGLGEQY
TRBV7-2	TRBJ2-3	.	.	ASSAQATWTTDTQY
TRBV4-3	TRBJ2-3	once	.	ASSQYLTDTQY
TRBV29-1	TRBJ2-7	.	TRBD2	SVTTELAGGRGEQY
TRBV2	TRBJ1-1	few	.	ASSEPDRFTEAF
TRBV7-3	TRBJ2-1	.	TRBD2	ASSLQAGGLYNEQF
TRBV4-3	TRBJ1-6	.	.	ASSQDLAGDDNSPLH
TRBV4-2	TRBJ1-1	.	.	ASSQISGKSPEAF
TRBV5-4	TRBJ1-2	.	TRBD1	ASSQPSRTGDGGYT
TRBV7-8	TRBJ2-6	once	.	ASSSNAQGSGANVLT
TRBV19	TRBJ2-3	.	.	ASSSSTGSTDTQY
TRBV9	TRBJ2-5	.	TRBD1	ASSVGTGGYQETQY
TRBV4-3	TRBJ1-1	.	TRBD1	ASSRVKTGKIEAF
TRBV5-6	TRBJ1-5	.	.	ASSFSGLSNQPQH
TRBV5-6	TRBJ2-7	.	TRBD2	ASSFRTSGIYEQY
TRBV28	TRBJ1-3	.	TRBD1	ASSLDRVNTIY
TRBV11-2	TRBJ2-7	.	.	ASSLEVRGSYEQY
TRBV9	TRBJ2-7	.	.	ASSVVDSYEQY
TRBV7-9	TRBJ2-7	.	TRBD2	ASRPSGRNSHEQY
TRBV4-3	TRBJ2-1	.	.	ASSQVRLGANKVEQF
TRBV6-6	TRBJ2-7	.	TRBD1	ASSGTGIYEQY
TRBV7-2	TRBJ2-1	.	.	ASSLAIGILLMNNEQF
TRBV11-3	TRBJ2-7	.	TRBD2	ASSILAGVPYEQY
TRBV9	TRBJ1-3	.	.	ASSVMGQPGNTIY
TRBV7-2	TRBJ2-2	.	TRBD2	ASSLQRGDTGELF
TRBV19	TRBJ2-7	.	TRBD1	ASSIGAGGVYEQY
TRBV18	TRBJ1-1	.	.	ASSLRGINTEAF
TRBV6-6	TRBJ1-1	.	.	ASSSQGDTEAF
TRBV7-8	TRBJ1-2	.	TRBD1	ASSGTTGNYGYT
TRBV11-2	TRBJ1-2	.	TRBD1	ASSQRTGWDGYT
TRBV4-3	TRBJ2-7	.	.	ASSQAGTTYEQY
TRBV6-6	TRBJ2-1	.	TRBD2	ASTGTRSHNEQF
TRBV6-5	TRBJ2-7	.	TRBD2	ASSPGLAGGYEQY
TRBV6-1	TRBJ2-5	.	TRBD2	ASSLRGREAETQY
TRBV19	TRBJ2-7	.	TRBD2	ASSIESGIPYEQY
TRBV9	TRBJ2-2	.	TRBD2	ASSEGTSGTGELF
TRBV20-1	TRBJ1-1	.	.	SASGGGEAF
TRBV11-1	TRBJ2-5	.	TRBD2	ASSEATTSGYQETQY
TRBV7-3	TRBJ1-1	.	.	ASRTHGGTEAF